The clone carrying this T cell receptor (beta chain) has only a few counts. These data belong to a study of beta chain features in type 1 diabetes. V was shortened by 0 bases and J by 4 bases, with 14 bases between the two germline ends. CDR1 and CDR2 (germline): ENHRY, SYGVKD. The CDR3 covers 16 residues. Markers CD45RO/CCR7/CD25/CD127/CD95/CD27 served to sort CD4+ naive, central memory, regulatory and stem cell-like memory cells. The entirety of the isolated RNA underwent reverse transcription, so expressed TCRB transcripts were sequenced. Sequencing was performed with immunoSEQ multiplex PCR; in TCRdb, only in-frame clones are kept and a portion is missing. The sample carries hundreds of thousands of clones, roughly 14% recorded once.

V is TRBV10-3 and J is TRBJ2-3; unclear D gene. The material sequenced was naive CD4+ T cells from blood. The clonotype was recovered from a man aged 25 to 40 in good health. The CDR3 protein is CAISESGNVAPDTQYF. The CDR3 bases are TGTGCCATCAGTGAGTCTGGGAATGTCGCCCCAGATACGCAGTATTTT.